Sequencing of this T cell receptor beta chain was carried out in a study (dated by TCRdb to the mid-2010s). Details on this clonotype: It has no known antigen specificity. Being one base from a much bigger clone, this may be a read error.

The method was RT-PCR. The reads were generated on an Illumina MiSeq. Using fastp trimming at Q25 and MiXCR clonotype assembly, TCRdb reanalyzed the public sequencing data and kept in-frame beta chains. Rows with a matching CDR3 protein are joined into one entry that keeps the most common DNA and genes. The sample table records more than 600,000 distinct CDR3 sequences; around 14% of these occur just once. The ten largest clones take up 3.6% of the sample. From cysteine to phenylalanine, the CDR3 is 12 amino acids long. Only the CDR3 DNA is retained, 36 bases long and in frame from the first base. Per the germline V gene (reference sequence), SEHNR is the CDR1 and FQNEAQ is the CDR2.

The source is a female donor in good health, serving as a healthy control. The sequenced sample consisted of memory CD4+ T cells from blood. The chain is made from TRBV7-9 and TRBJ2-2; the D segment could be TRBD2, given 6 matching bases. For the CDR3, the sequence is CASSLAPGELFF. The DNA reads TGTGCCAGCAGCCTAGCGCCCGGGGAGCTGTTTTTT.